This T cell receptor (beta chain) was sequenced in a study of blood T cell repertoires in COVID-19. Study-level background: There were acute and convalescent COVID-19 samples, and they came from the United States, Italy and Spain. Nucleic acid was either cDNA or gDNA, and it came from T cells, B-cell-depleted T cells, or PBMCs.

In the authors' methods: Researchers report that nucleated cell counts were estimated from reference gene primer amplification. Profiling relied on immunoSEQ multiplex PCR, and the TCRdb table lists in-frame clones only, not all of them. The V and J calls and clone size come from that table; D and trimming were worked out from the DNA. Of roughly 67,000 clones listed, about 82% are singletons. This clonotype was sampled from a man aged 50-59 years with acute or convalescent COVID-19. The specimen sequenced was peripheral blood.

Here the CDR3 reads CASSGERQGARGYTF. The CDR3 DNA reads as TGTGCCAGCAGCGGGGAACGACAGGGGGCGCGAGGCTACACCTTC. The genes are TRBV5-4 and TRBJ1-2; 10 bases are shared with TRBD1. V shed 4 bases, J shed 8 bases, and the junction held 11 bases outside the gene matches. The germline CDR1 and CDR2 sequences are SGHNT and YYREEE (reference sequence). The CDR3 covers 15 residues.